Detailed here is one T cell receptor (beta chain). A second PCR of roughly 7 to 11 cycles used a sample-barcoded 5' primer and a J-beta primer mix. TCRdb re-called the 5' RACE reads through MiXCR, storing one row per CDR3 protein. The sample lists some 1.8 million distinct CDR3 sequences, roughly two fifths seen once, with 20% to 25% in the top ten. The data were obtained in a study of blood T cells in healthy people across ages. CDR3 size: 15 residues. The V gene's germline CDR1 is SGHAT and CDR2 FQNNGV. V lost 1 base, J lost 0 bases, and 10 bases lay in between. This chain connects TRBV11-2 to TRBJ2-7, with D unclear. The receptor was isolated from a human donor in good health. Sequencing used blood. The CDR3 DNA reads as TGTGCCAGCAGCTTAGTCTCCCCGGGCTCCTACGAGCAGTACTTC. This encodes CASSLVSPGSYEQYF.